This T cell receptor beta chain was documented in a study of blood T cell repertoires in COVID-19. Study-level information: COVID-19 samples collected from the United States, Italy and Spain covered acute and convalescent phases. PBMCs, B-cell-depleted T cells, or T cells were the source of the cDNA or gDNA that made up the material.

Original processing notes: It was from reference gene primer amplification that nucleated cell counts were estimated. Generated by immunoSEQ multiplex PCR, the TCRdb table keeps only in-frame clones and is missing some. V and J calls and clone size follow that table, whereas D and trimming were derived from the DNA. The data show around 150,000 clones, with about 86% seen just once and roughly 18% held by the top ten. The CDR3 is 14 amino acids. The V gene end was trimmed by 9 bases and the J gene end by 9 bases; junction bases not matched to a gene: 7. The germline CDR1 and CDR2 sequences are LNHDA and SQIVND (reference sequence).

V and J are TRBV19 and TRBJ2-1; 14 bases are a match to TRBD2. The sequence derives from a woman over 75 with acute or convalescent COVID-19. What was sequenced was peripheral blood. The CDR3 sequence is CASSGLAGEGEQFF. The CDR3 DNA follows: TGTGCCAGCTCGGGACTAGCGGGAGAGGGTGAGCAGTTCTTC.